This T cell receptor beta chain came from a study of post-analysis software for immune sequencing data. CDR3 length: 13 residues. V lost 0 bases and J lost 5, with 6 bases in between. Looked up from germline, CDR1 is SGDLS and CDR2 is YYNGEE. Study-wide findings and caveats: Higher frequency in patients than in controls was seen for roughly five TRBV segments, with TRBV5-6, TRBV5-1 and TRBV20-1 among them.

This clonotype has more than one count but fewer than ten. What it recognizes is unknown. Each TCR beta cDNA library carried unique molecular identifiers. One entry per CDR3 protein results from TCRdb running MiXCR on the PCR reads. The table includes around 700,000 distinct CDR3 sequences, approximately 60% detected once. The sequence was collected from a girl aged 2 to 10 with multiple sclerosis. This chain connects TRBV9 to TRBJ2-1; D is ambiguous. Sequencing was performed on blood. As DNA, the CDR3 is TGTGCCAGCAGCGTAGTAACAGACAATGAGCAGTTCTTC. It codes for CASSVVTDNEQFF.